The next 14 T cell receptor beta chains were all read from a single sample in a study of PD-L1 blockade in urothelial cancer. Using immunoSEQ multiplex PCR, the repertoire was profiled, and TCRdb retains in-frame clones only, with some absent. The sample carries more than 1,500 clones, roughly 34% recorded once. The starting material was tumor tissue, obtained before atezolizumab (anti-PD-L1) treatment. These receptors were obtained from a man in his fifties or sixties with urothelial cancer.

This clone has just a few counts. J is TRBJ1-4 and V is TRBV6-8; D might be TRBD1 (6 bases). The CDR3 runs 14 residues. Germline values: CDR1 MNHGY, CDR2 SAAAGT. Between the trimmed V and J ends, which lost 7 bases and 2 bases, there was a span of 11 bases. The chain's CDR3 is CASNQGMTNEKLFF. DNA for the CDR3: TGTGCCAGCAACCAGGGGATGACTAATGAAAAACTGTTTTTT.

In its sample, this clone was seen a few times. CDR3 DNA sequence: TGTGCCTGGAGTGTAGGGTTTTCGGGTGAAGCTTTCTTT. Its protein is CAWSVGFSGEAFF. The chain couples TRBV30 to TRBJ1-1; D is undetermined. CDR3 length equals 13 residues. Per germline, CDR1 GTSNPN and CDR2 SVGIG (reference sequence). Trimming took 0 bases from V and 7 from J, leaving 12 bases between them.

The gene calls are TRBV25-1 and TRBJ1-4, with a tentative D call TRBD1 (5 bases). Germline V gene lookup returns CDR1 MGHDK and CDR2 SYGVNS. The CDR3 spans 15 residues. V lost 2 bases, J lost 3 bases, and 10 bases lay in between. The CDR3 DNA is TGTGCCAGCAGTGAAAGGGGAGAAGCTAATGAAAAACTGTTTTTT. Translation gives CASSERGEANEKLFF.

V is TRBV1 and J is TRBJ1-1. TRBV1 is classified as a pseudogene. This CDR3 region has 13 residues. CDR3: CASSSGLNTEAFF. CDR3 in DNA: TGCGCCAGCAGCTCAGGACTGAACACTGAAGCTTTCTTT.

The chain recombines TRBV28 with TRBJ2-2; D might be TRBD2 (5 bases). CDR3 length: 15 amino acids. Germline values: CDR1 MDHEN, CDR2 SYDVKM. The V end lost 7 bases, the J end lost 7 bases, and 19 bases lay between the germline ends. As DNA, the CDR3 is TGTGCCAGCACAATGATTGTTGACTATATCGGGGAGCTGTTTTTT. The encoded protein is CASTMIVDYIGELFF.

V usage is TRBV25-1 and J usage is TRBJ1-2, with 9 bases that match TRBD1. CDR1 and CDR2 (germline): MGHDK, SYGVNS. The V segment lost 1 base and the J segment 3 bases; nucleotides outside the gene matches: 3. The CDR3 has 15 residues. The CDR3 is CASSESRTGDYGYTF. Here the CDR3 DNA reads TGTGCCAGCAGTGAATCGCGGACAGGGGACTATGGCTACACCTTC.

A few counts support this clone. The chain recombines TRBV18 with TRBJ1-1; D call uncertain. The CDR3 sequence is 16 residues long. Trimming removed 1 base from V and 5 bases from J, with 17 bases in between. The V gene's germline CDR1 is KGHSH and CDR2 LQKENI. In DNA form, the CDR3 reads TGTGCCAGCTCACCACTTGGGCCGGGTGAGAGGACTGAAGCTTTCTTT. It specifies CASSPLGPGERTEAFF. Combining the CDR3 with reference TRBV18 and TRBJ1-1 gives the whole variable domain NAGVMQNPRHLVRRRGQEARLRCSPMKGHSHVYWYRQLPEEGLKFMVYLQKENIIDESGMPKERFSAEFPKEGPSILRIQQVVRGDSAAYFCASSPLGPGERTEAFFGQGTRLTVV.

This clone was seen only a few times. The rearrangement uses TRBV5-1 and TRBJ1-6, with 8 bases identical to TRBD1. The CDR3 sequence is 14 residues long. Germline assignment: CDR1 SGHRS and CDR2 YFSETQ. V shed 4 bases, J shed 7 bases, and the junction held 4 bases outside the gene matches. CDR3 DNA sequence: TGCGCCAGCAGCGTGACAGGGGTCAATTCACCCCTCCACTTT. This sequence encodes CASSVTGVNSPLHF.

This clone has just a few counts. V gene TRBV5-1 combines with J gene TRBJ1-1; maybe TRBD1 (5 bases). Trimming pared 0 bases from V and 4 bases from J, leaving 10 bases between. CDR1 and CDR2 (germline): SGHRS, YFSETQ. The CDR3 contains 14 residues. CDR3 loop: CASSLAGRGTEAFF. The CDR3 coding sequence is TGCGCCAGCAGCTTGGCCGGGAGGGGCACTGAAGCTTTCTTT.

The table lists this clone with a few counts. This sequence joins TRBV11-3 and TRBJ2-2; D not resolved. CDR3 length: 15 amino acids. Germline assignment: CDR1 SGHNT and CDR2 YENEEA. The V end lost 0 bases, the J end lost 6 bases, and 11 bases lay between the germline ends. In nucleotides, the CDR3 is TGTGCCAGCAGCTTAGACGGCAGCGAGGCCGGGGAGCTGTTTTTT. Its translation: CASSLDGSEAGELFF.

The V call is TRBV6-8, the J call TRBJ2-7, with 16 bases that match TRBD2. CDR1 MNHGY and CDR2 SAAAGT come from the germline V gene. Unmatched junction bases numbered 4, after V lost 2 bases and J lost 9 bases. This CDR3 is built from 15 residues. The CDR3 is CASSYPGTSGGVQYF. The CDR3 DNA follows: TGTGCCAGCAGTTACCCCGGGACTAGCGGGGGGGTGCAGTACTTC.

By sample share, this clone is large. The chain uses TRBV19 and TRBJ1-5; D ambiguous. Germline CDR1 reads LNHDA; CDR2 reads SQIVND (reference sequence). There are 15 residues in the CDR3. V was pared by 3 bases and J by 3 bases, with 12 bases between. CDR3 in DNA: TGTGCCAGTAGTATCTCTCAAGGACTCAATCAGCCCCAGCATTTT. Its translation is CASSISQGLNQPQHF.

This clone ranks as medium-sized (0.01 to 0.1%). The chain joins TRBV9 to TRBJ2-5; TRBD2 aligns across 8 bases. V gave up 5 bases and J gave up 2 bases; unmatched junction bases: 5. CDR3 size: 14 residues. CDR1 is SGDLS, CDR2 YYNGEE, per germline. This chain's CDR3 is CASSLSGTQETQYF. CDR3 bases: TGTGCCAGCAGTCTTAGCGGGACACAAGAGACCCAGTACTTC.

This rearrangement joins TRBV29-1 to TRBJ1-2; tentative D call: TRBD1 (5 bases). CDR1 SQVTM and CDR2 ANQGSEA come from the germline V gene. Deletions cut 4 bases from V and 2 bases from J, with 8 bases between. The length of the CDR3 is 12 residues. The CDR3 sequence is CSVGWGNYGYTF. The CDR3 DNA reads as TGCAGCGTTGGTTGGGGGAACTATGGCTACACCTTC.